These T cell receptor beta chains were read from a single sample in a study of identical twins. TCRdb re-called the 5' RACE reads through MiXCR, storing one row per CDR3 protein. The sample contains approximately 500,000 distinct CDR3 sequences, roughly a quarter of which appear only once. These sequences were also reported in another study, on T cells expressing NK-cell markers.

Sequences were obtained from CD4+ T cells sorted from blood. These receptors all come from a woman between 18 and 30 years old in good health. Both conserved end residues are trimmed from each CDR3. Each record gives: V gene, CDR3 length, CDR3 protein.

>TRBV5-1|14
ASSPFRQTRGHEQF
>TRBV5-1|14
ASSPDGTGRGYEQY
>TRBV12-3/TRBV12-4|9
ASSWTYEQY
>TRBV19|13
ASSLVPGQGNEQF
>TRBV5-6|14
ASSLAQREAGDTQY
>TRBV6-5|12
ASSYSLGVYEQY
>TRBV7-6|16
ASSLATLAGGTHNEQF
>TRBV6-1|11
ASKGGQGRAQY
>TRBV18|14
ASSPKVGGYTDTQY
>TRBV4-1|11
ASSQEGMGELF
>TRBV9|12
ASSAGGAGNEQY
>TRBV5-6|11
ASSPGSRETQY
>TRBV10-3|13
AISVGGLVNTEAF
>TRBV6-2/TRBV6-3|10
ASSILQETQY